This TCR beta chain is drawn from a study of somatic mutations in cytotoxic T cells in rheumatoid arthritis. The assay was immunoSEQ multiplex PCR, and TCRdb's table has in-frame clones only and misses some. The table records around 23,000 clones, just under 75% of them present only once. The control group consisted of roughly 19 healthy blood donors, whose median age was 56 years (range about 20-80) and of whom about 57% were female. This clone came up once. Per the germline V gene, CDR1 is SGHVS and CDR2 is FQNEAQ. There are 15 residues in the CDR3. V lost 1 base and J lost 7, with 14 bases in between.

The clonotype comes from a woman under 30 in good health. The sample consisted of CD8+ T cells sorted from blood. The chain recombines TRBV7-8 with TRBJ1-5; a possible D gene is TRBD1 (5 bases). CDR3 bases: TGTGCCAGCAGCTTAGTCGTCCAGGGAGGGCAGCCCCAGCATTTT. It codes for CASSLVVQGGQPQHF.